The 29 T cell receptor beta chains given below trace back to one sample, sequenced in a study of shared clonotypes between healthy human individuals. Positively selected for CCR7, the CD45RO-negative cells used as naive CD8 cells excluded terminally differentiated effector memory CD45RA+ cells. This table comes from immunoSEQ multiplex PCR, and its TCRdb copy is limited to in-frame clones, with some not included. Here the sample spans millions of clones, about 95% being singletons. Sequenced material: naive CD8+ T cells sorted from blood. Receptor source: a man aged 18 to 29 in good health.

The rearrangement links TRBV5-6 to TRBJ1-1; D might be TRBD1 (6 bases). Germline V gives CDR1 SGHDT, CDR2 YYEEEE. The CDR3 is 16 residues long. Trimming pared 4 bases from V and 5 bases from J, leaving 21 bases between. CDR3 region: CASSGHGQLLGTEAFF. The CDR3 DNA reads TGTGCCAGCAGCGGACATGGACAGCTTTTGGGGACTGAAGCTTTCTTT.

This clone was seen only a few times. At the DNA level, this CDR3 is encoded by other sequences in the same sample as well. CDR3 sequence reads: CASSYRGAGTEAFF. As DNA, the CDR3 is TGCGCCAGCAGCTACAGGGGGGCAGGCACTGAAGCTTTCTTT. The chain is built from TRBV5-1 and TRBJ1-1, with 8 bases identical to TRBD1. This CDR3 spans 14 amino acids. Trimming at V came to 3 bases and at J to 4 bases, leaving 5 bases not matched to a gene. CDR1 is SGHRS and CDR2 is YFSETQ in the germline V gene.

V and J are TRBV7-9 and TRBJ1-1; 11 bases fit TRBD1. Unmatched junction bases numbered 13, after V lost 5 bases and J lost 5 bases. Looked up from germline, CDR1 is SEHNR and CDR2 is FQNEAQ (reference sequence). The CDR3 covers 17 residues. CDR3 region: CASSIPPRTGGRTEAFF. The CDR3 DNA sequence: TGTGCCAGCAGCATCCCTCCCCGGACAGGGGGCCGAACTGAAGCTTTCTTT.

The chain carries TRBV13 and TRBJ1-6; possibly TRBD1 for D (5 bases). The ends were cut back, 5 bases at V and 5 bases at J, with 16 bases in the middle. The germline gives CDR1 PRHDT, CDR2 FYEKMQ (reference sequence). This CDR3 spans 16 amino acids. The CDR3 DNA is TGTGCCAGCAGCAAGGACGGGGACCCGGATAATTCACCCCTCCACTTT. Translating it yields CASSKDGDPDNSPLHF.

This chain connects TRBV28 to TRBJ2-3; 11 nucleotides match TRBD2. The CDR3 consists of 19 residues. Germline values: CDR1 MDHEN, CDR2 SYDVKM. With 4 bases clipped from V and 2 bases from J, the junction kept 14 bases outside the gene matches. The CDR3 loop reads CASSSTSIETSGVTDTQYF. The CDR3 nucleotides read TGTGCCAGCAGTTCCACCTCAATCGAGACTAGCGGGGTCACAGATACGCAGTATTTT.

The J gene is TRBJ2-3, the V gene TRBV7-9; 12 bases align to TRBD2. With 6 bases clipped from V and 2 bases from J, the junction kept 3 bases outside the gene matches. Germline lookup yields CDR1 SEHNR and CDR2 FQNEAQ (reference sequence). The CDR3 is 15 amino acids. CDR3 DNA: TGTGCCAGCAGACGACTAGCGGGGGACACAGATACGCAGTATTTT. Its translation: CASRRLAGDTDTQYF.

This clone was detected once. The CDR3 DNA reads as TGTGCCAGTAGTATTTTCAGTACTGGCACAGATACGCAGTATTTT. This translates into CASSIFSTGTDTQYF. The chain employs TRBV19 and TRBJ2-3; D remains ambiguous. This CDR3 spans 15 amino acids. V shed 3 bases and J shed 1 base, with 11 bases lying between them. Germline V gives CDR1 LNHDA, CDR2 SQIVND (reference sequence). Full variable domain (outside the CDR3, taken from reference TRBV19 and TRBJ2-3): DGGITQSPKYLFRKEGQNVTLSCEQNLNHDAMYWYRQDPGQGLRLIYYSQIVNDFQKGDIAEGYSVSREKKESFPLTVTSAQKNPTAFYLCASSIFSTGTDTQYFGPGTRLTVL.

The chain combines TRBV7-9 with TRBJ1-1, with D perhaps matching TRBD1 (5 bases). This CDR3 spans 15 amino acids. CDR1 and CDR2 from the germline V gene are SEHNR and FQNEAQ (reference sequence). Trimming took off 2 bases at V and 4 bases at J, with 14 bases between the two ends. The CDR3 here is CASSLSLAGRTEAFF. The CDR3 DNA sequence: TGTGCCAGCAGCTTAAGTTTAGCAGGGCGCACTGAAGCTTTCTTT.

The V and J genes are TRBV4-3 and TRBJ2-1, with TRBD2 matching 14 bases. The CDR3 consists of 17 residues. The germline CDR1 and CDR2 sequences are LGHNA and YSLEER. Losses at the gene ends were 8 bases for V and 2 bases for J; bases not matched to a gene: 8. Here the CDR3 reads CASAGTSGSITYNEQFF. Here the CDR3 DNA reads TGCGCCAGCGCCGGGACTAGCGGGAGTATTACCTACAATGAGCAGTTCTTC.

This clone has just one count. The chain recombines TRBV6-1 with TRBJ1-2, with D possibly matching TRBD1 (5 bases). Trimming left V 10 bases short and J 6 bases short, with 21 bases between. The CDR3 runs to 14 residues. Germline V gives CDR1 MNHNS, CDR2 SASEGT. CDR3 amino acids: CATFLIGGGNGYTF. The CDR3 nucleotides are TGTGCCACCTTCTTAATTGGGGGAGGTAATGGCTACACCTTC.

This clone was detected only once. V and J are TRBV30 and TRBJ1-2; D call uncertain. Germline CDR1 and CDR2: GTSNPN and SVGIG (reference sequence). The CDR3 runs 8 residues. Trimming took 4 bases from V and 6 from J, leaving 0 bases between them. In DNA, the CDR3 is TGTGCCTGGAATGGCTACACCTTC. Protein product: CAWNGYTF.

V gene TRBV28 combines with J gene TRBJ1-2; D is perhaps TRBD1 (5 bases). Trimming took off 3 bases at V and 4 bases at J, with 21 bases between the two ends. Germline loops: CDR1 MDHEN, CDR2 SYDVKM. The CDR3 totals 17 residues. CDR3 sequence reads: CASSLEIQGLLSYGYTF. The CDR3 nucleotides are TGTGCCAGCAGTTTGGAAATTCAGGGCCTGTTAAGCTATGGCTACACCTTC.

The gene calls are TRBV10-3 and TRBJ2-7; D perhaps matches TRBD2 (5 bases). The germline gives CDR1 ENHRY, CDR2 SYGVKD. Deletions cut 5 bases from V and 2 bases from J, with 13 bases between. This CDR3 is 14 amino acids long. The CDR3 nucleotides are TGTGCCATCAGTTTAGCCGGGGAGACCTACGAGCAGTACTTC. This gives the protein CAISLAGETYEQYF.

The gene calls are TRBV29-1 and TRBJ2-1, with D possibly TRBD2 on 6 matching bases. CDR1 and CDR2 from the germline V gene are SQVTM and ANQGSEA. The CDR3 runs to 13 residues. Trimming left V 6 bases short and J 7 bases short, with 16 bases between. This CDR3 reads CSVDMEGRNEQFF. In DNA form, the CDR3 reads TGCAGCGTCGACATGGAGGGTAGGAATGAGCAGTTCTTC.

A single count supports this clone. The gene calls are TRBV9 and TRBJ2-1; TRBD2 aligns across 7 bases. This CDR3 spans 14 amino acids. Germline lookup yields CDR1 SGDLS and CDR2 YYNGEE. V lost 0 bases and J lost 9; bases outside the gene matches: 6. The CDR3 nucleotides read TGTGCCAGCAGCGTAGGAGGATCGGGGGGTGAGCAGTTCTTC. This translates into CASSVGGSGGEQFF.

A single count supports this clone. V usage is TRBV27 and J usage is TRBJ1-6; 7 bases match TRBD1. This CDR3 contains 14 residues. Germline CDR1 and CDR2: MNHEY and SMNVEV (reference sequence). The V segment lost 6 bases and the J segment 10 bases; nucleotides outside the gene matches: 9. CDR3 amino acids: CASRAPGGGSPLHF. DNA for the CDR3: TGTGCCAGCAGGGCCCCAGGGGGAGGCTCACCCCTCCACTTT.

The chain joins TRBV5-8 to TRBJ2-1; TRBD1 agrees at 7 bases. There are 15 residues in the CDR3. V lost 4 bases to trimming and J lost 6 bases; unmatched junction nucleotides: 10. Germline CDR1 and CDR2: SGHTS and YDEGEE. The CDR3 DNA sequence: TGTGCCAGCAGCCCCTTAGGGGGCGCTATCAATGAGCAGTTCTTC. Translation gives CASSPLGGAINEQFF.

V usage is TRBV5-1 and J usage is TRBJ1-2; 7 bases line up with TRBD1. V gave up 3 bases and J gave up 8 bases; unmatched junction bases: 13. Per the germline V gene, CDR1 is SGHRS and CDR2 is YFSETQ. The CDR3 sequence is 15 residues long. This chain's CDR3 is CASSSRGDSGGGYTF. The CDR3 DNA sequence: TGCGCCAGCAGCTCCCGCGGGGACAGTGGAGGAGGCTACACCTTC.

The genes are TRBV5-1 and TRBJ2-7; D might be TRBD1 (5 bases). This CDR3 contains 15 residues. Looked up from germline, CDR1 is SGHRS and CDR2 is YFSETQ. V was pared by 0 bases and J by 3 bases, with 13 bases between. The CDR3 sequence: CASSLAQGTFYEQYF. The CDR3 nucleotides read TGCGCCAGCAGCTTGGCCCAGGGCACCTTCTACGAGCAGTACTTC.

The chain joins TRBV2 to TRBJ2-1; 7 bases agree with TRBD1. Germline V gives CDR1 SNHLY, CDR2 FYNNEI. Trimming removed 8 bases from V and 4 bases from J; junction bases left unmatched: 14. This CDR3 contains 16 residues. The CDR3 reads CASRPTLDRSYNEQFF. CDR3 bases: TGTGCCAGCCGTCCCACCCTGGACAGGTCATACAATGAGCAGTTCTTC.

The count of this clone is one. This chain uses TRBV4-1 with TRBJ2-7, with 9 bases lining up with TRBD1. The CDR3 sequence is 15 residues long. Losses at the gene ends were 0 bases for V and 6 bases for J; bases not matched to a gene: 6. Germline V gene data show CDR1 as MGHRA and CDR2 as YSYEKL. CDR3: CASSQDPGTGSEQYF. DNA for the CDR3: TGCGCCAGCAGCCAAGATCCAGGGACAGGGAGCGAGCAGTACTTC.

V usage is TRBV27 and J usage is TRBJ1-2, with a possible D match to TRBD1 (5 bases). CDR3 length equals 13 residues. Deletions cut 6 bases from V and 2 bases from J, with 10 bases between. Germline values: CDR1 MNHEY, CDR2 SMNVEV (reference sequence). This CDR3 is CASSIRDNYGYTF. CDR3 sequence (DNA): TGTGCCAGCAGCATCCGGGACAACTATGGCTACACCTTC.

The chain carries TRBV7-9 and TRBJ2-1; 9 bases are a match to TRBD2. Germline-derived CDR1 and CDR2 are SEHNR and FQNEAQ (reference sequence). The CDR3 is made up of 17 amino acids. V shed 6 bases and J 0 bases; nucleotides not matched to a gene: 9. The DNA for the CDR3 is TGTGCCAGCAGACCAAGACTAGCGGTGAGCTCCTACAATGAGCAGTTCTTC. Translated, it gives CASRPRLAVSSYNEQFF. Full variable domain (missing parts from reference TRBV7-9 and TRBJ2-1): DTGVSQNPRHKITKRGQNVTFRCDPISEHNRLYWYRQTLGQGPEFLTYFQNEAQLEKSRLLSDRFSAERPKGSFSTLEIQRTEQGDSAMYLCASRPRLAVSSYNEQFFGPGTRLTVL.

The CDR3, as DNA: TGCGCCAGCAGCTTGGCCGGGACAGGGGGCAGTGAAGCTTTCTTT. Its protein product is CASSLAGTGGSEAFF. This chain connects TRBV5-1 to TRBJ1-1; 12 positions match TRBD1. The germline CDR1 and CDR2 sequences are SGHRS and YFSETQ. CDR3 length equals 15 residues. Losses at the gene ends were 0 bases for V and 7 bases for J; bases not matched to a gene: 4.

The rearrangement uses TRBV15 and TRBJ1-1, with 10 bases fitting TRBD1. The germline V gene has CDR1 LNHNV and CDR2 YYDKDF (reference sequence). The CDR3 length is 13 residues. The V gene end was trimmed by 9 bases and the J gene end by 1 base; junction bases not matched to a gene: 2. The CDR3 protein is CATRDRGNTEAFF. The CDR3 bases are TGTGCCACAAGGGACAGGGGGAACACTGAAGCTTTCTTT.

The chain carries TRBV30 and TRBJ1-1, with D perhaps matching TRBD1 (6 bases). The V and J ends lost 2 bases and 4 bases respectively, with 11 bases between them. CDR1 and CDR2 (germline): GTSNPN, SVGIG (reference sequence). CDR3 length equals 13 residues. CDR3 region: CAWSWGQFTEAFF. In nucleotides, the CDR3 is TGTGCCTGGAGTTGGGGGCAGTTCACTGAAGCTTTCTTT.

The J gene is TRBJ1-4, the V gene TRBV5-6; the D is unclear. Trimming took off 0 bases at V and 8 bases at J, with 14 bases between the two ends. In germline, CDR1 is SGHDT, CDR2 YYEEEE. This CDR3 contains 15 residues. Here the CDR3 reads CASSLDDQEDEKLFF. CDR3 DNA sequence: TGTGCCAGCAGCTTGGATGACCAGGAGGACGAAAAACTGTTTTTT.

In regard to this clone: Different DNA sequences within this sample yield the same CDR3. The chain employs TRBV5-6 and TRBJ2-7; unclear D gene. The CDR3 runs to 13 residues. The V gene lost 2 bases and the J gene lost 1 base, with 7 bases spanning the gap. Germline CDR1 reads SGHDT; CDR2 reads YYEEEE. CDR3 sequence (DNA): TGTGCCAGCAGCTTAATAGGTTCCTACGAGCAGTACTTC. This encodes CASSLIGSYEQYF.

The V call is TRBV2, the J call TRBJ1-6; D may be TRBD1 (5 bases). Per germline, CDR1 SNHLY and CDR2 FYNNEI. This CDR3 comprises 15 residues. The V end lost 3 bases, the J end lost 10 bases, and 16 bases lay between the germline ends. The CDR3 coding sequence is TGTGCCAGCAGTGACAGGGTATCAGGAAAATCACCCCTCCACTTT. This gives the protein CASSDRVSGKSPLHF.